This T cell receptor beta chain was recovered during a study of Ad26.COV2.S vaccination and SARS-CoV-2 variants. In the study overall: Donor joined the COV1001 Ad26.COV2.S trial arm.

Study-level points and caveats: Researchers reported similar non-spike TCR breadth in vaccine and placebo recipients.

The germline gives CDR1 KGHSH, CDR2 LQKENI. V lost 3 bases, J lost 0 bases, and 8 bases lay in between. The CDR3 covers 14 residues. Turning to this clone: No antigen is known for it.

Assay used: immunoSEQ multiplex PCR; TCRdb lists only in-frame clones, some missing. The data show fewer than 400,000 clones, 70% to 90% seen once. The sample's treatment: around 19 received Ad26.COV2.S at low or high dose, single or two shots; 5 received placebo; per-sample allocation not given. Vaccine and placebo recipients were sampled on day 63 after the first injection. Sample: peripheral blood, taken in a trial of Ad26.COV2.S vaccine versus placebo. This sequence joins TRBV18 and TRBJ1-2, with D tentatively TRBD1 (6 bases). The sequence derives from a person between 18 and 65 years old who received the Ad26.COV2.S COVID-19 vaccine or a placebo. The CDR3 here is CASSPGQTNYGYTF. The CDR3 DNA sequence: TGTGCCAGCTCACCTGGACAGACTAACTATGGCTACACCTTC.